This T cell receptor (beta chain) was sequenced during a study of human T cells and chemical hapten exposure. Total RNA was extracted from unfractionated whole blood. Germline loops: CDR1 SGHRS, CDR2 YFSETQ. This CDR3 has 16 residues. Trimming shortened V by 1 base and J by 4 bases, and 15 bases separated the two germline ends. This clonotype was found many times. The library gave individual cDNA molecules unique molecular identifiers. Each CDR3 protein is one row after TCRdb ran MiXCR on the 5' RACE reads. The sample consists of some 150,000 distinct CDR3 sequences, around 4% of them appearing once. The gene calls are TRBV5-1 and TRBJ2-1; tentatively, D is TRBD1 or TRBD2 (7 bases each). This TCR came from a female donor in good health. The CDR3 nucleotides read TGCGCCAGCAGCTTGAGGCAGGGGGGGCCATACAATGAGCAGTTCTTC. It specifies CASSLRQGGPYNEQFF. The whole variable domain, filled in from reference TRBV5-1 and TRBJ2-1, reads KAGVTQTPRYLIKTRGQQVTLSCSPISGHRSVSWYQQTPGQGLQFLFEYFSETQRNKGNFPGRFSGRQFSNSRSEMNVSTLELGDSALYLCASSLRQGGPYNEQFFGPGTRLTVL.